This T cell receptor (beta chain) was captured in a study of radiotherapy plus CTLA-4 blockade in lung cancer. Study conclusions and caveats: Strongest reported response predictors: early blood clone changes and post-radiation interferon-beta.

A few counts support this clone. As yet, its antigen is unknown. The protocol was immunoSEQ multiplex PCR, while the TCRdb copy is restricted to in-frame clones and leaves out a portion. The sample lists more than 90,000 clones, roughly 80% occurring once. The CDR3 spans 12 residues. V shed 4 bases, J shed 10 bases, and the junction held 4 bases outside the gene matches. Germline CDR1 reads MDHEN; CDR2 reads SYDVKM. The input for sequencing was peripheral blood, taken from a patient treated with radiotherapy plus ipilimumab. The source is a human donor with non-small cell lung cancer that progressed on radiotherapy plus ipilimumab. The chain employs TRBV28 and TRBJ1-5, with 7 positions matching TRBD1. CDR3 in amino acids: CASSSRQGPQHF. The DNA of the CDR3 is TGTGCCAGCAGTTCTCGACAGGGCCCCCAGCATTTT.